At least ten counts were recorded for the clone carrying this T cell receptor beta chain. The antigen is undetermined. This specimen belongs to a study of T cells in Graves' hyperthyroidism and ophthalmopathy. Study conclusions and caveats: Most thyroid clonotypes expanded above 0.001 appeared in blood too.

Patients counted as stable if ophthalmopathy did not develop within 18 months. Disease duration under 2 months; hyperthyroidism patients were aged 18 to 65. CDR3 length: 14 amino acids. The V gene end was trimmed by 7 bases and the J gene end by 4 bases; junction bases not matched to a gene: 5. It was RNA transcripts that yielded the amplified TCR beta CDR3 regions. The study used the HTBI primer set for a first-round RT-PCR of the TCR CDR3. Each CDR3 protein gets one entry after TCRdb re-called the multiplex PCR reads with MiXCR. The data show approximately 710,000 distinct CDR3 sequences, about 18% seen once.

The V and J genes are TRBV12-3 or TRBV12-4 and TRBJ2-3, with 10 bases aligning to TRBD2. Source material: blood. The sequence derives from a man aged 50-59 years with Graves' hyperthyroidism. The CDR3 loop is CASTLAGGSDTQYF. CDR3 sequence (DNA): TGTGCCAGCACCTTAGCGGGAGGCTCAGATACGCAGTATTTT.